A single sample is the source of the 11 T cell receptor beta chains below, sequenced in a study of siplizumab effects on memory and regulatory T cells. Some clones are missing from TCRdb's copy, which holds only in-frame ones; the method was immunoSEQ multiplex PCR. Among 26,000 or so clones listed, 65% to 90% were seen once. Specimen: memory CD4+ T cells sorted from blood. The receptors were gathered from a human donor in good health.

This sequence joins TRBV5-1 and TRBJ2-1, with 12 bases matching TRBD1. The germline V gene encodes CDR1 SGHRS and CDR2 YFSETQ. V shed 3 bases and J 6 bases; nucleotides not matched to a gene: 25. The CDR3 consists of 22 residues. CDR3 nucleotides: TGCGCCAGCAGCTGGACCCCGGGACAGGGGGCGCGGGGACTACTAAAAGGCAATGAGCAGTTCTTC. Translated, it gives CASSWTPGQGARGLLKGNEQFF.

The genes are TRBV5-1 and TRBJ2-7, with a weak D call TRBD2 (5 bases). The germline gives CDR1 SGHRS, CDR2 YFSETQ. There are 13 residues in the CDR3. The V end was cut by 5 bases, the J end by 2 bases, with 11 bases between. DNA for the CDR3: TGCGCCAGCAGTCCCTCCGGGGCCTACGAGCAGTACTTC. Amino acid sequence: CASSPSGAYEQYF. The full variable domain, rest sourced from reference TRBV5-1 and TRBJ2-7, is KAGVTQTPRYLIKTRGQQVTLSCSPISGHRSVSWYQQTPGQGLQFLFEYFSETQRNKGNFPGRFSGRQFSNSRSEMNVSTLELGDSALYLCASSPSGAYEQYFGPGTRLTVT.

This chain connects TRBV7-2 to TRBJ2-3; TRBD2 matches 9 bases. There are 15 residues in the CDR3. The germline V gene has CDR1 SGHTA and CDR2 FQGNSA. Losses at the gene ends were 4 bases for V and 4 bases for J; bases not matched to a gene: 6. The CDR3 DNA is TGTGCCAGCAGCTCGCCGGGACTAGCCCCAGATACGCAGTATTTT. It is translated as CASSSPGLAPDTQYF.

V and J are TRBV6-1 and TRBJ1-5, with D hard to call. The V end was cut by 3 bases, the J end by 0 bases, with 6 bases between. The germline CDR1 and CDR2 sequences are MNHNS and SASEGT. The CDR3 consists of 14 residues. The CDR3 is CASSEVISNQPQHF. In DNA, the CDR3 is TGTGCCAGCAGTGAGGTCATTAGCAATCAGCCCCAGCATTTT.

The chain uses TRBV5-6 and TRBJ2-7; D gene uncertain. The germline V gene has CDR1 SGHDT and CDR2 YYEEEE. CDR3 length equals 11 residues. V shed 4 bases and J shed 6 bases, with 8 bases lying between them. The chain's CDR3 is CASSRTLEQYF. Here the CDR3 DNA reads TGTGCCAGCAGCCGGACGCTCGAGCAGTACTTC. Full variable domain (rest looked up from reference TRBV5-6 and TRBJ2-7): DAGVTQSPTHLIKTRGQQVTLRCSPKSGHDTVSWYQQALGQGPQFIFQYYEEEERQRGNFPDRFSGHQFPNYSSELNVNALLLGDSALYLCASSRTLEQYFGPGTRLTVT.

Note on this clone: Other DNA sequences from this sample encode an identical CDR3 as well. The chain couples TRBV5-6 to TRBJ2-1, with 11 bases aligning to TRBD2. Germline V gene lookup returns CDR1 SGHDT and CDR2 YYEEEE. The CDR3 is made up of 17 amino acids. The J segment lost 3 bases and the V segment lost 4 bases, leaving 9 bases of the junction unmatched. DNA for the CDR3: TGTGCCAGCAGCCCCCTTAGCGGGAGGGCCTACTACAATGAGCAGTTCTTC. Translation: CASSPLSGRAYYNEQFF.

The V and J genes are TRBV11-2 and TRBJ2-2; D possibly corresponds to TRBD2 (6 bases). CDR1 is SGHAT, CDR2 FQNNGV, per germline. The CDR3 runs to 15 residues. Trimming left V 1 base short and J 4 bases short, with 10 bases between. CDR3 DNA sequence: TGTGCCAGCAGCTTAGCCGGGAGATCCACCGGGGAGCTGTTTTTT. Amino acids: CASSLAGRSTGELFF.

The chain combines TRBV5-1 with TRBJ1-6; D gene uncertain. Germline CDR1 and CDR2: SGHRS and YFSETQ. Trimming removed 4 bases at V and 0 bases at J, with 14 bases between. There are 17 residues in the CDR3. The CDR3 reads CASSARTVSSYNSPLHF. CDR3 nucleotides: TGCGCCAGCAGCGCAAGGACGGTGAGCTCCTATAATTCACCCCTCCACTTT.

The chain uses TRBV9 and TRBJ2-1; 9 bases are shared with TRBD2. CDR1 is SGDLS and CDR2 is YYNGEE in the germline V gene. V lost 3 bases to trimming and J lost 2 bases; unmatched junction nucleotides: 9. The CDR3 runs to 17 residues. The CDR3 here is CASSAQIAGETYNEQFF. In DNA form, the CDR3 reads TGTGCCAGCAGCGCCCAAATAGCGGGAGAGACCTACAATGAGCAGTTCTTC.

The CDR3 is CASSRSGKNTGELFF. The CDR3 bases are TGTGCCAGCTCCCGTAGCGGAAAAAACACCGGGGAGCTGTTTTTT. The chain couples TRBV18 to TRBJ2-2; D perhaps matches TRBD2 (6 bases). Germline CDR1 KGHSH, CDR2 LQKENI. The germline V and J ends were trimmed by 6 bases and 2 bases, with 13 bases remaining between them. The CDR3 loop spans 15 amino acids.

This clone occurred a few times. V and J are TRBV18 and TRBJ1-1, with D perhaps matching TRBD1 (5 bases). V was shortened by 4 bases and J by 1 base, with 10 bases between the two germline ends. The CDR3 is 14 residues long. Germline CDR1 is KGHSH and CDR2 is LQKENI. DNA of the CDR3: TGTGCCAGCTCACAAAACGGACAGAACACTGAAGCTTTCTTT. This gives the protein CASSQNGQNTEAFF.